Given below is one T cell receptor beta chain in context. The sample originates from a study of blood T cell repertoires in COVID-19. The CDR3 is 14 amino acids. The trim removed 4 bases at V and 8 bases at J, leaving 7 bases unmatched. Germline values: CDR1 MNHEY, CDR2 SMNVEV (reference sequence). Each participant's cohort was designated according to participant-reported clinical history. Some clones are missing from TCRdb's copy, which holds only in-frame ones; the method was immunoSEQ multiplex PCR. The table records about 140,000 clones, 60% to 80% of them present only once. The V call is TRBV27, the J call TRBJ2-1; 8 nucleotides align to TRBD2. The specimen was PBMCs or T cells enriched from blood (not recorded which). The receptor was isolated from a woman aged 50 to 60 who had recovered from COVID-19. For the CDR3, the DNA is TGTGCCAGCAGTTCAGCGGGGGCCCTCTATGAGCAGTTCTTC. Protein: CASSSAGALYEQFF.